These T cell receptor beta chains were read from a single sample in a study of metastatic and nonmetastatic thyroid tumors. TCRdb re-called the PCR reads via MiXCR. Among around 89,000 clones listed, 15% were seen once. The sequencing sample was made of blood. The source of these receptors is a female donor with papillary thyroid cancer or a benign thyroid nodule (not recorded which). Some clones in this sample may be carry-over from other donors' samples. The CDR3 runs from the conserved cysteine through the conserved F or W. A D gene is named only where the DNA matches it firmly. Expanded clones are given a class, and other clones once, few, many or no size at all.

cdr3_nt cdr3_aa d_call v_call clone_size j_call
TGTGCCAGCAGTTTTACGGGCCCCGAGGGCTACACCTTC CASSFTGPEGYTF - TRBV28 - TRBJ1-2
TGTGCCACCCGACGCCTGCGGGAAGAGACCCAGTACTTC CATRRLREETQYF - TRBV6-2/TRBV6-3 many TRBJ2-5
TGTGCCAGTTCCTCACTGCCGGGTCAGGGTTTCTCTGGAAACACCATATATTTT CASSSLPGQGFSGNTIYF - TRBV19 many TRBJ1-3
TGTGCCAGCAGCGTAGTGGCCTCCCCGAGGTCCCCAGATACGCAGTATTTT CASSVVASPRSPDTQYF - TRBV9 - TRBJ2-3
TGTGCCAGCAGGGCGACATCCGGGGATCTACGCTACAATGAGCAGTTCTTC CASRATSGDLRYNEQFF - TRBV27 many TRBJ2-1
TGTGCCAGCAGCGTAGTAGCGGGGGGGCCCTACGAGCAGTACTTC CASSVVAGGPYEQYF TRBD2 TRBV6-2/TRBV6-3 many TRBJ2-7
TGTGCCAGTAGTGTAGGGACAGGGAGGATGGAGACCCAGTACTTC CASSVGTGRMETQYF TRBD1 TRBV19 many TRBJ2-5
TGTGCCAGCAGTAAAGGGACAGGGGGTCAGTCACCCCTCCACTTT CASSKGTGGQSPLHF TRBD1 TRBV28 - TRBJ1-6
TGTGCCTGGGGTAATAGGGGCATCATTGGGGAGACCCAGTACTTC CAWGNRGIIGETQYF - TRBV30 many TRBJ2-5
TGTGCCAGCAGCGTCCGGGACAGGGTTTTCTTT CASSVRDRVFF TRBD1 TRBV27 many TRBJ1-1
TGCGCCAGCAGCCAGGGGAGAGATCAGCCCCAGCATTTT CASSQGRDQPQHF - TRBV10-1 many TRBJ1-5
TGTGCCAGCAAGTTAGTAGGGACAGATACGCAGTATTTT CASKLVGTDTQYF - TRBV11-1 many TRBJ2-3
TGTGCCAGCAGTGAAGGGGCCGCAAACTCCTATAATTCACCCCTCCACTTT CASSEGAANSYNSPLHF - TRBV6-1 many TRBJ1-6
TGTGCCAGCAGCTTGGCCGAGGGGGACGAGCAGTACTTC CASSLAEGDEQYF - TRBV5-8 few TRBJ2-7
TGCGCCAGCAGCAGGGGAAGCACCGGGGAGCTGTTTTTT CASSRGSTGELFF - TRBV5-1 many TRBJ2-2
TGCAGTGCGGGTGGAGGATTAAACTACGAGCAGTACTTC CSAGGGLNYEQYF - TRBV20-1 many TRBJ2-7
TGCGCCAGCAGCTTGGACACCGACTATGGCTACACCTTC CASSLDTDYGYTF - TRBV5-1 many TRBJ1-2
TGTGCCAGCAGTGGGTCTAGCGGGGGACCACAAGAGACCCAGTACTTC CASSGSSGGPQETQYF TRBD2 TRBV2 many TRBJ2-5
TGTGCCAGCTCACCAGAACCTCTAGCGGGGGGGCCGGGTGAGCAGTTCTTC CASSPEPLAGGPGEQFF TRBD2 TRBV18 many TRBJ2-1
TGTGCCAGCAGCCTGCTAGCGGGGGGGCGCACAGATACGCAGTATTTT CASSLLAGGRTDTQYF TRBD2 TRBV13 many TRBJ2-3
TGTGCCAGCAGCTATGCAGGACAGGGGGCGACCTACGAGCAGTACTTC CASSYAGQGATYEQYF TRBD1 TRBV5-5 - TRBJ2-7
TGTGCCAGTGTCCCGTTAGGGCAGGGGCCTTCACCCCTCCACTTT CASVPLGQGPSPLHF - TRBV28 many TRBJ1-6
TGTGCCAGCATTTTCCCGGGGGCCGATCAGCCCCAGCATTTT CASIFPGADQPQHF - TRBV6-1 few TRBJ1-5
TGTGCCAGCAGTTCTCTCAGGGGGGTTGAAGCTTTCTTT CASSSLRGVEAFF TRBD1 TRBV5-8 many TRBJ1-1
TGTGACAGCAGTTTCAGGTACACTGGAGCTTTCTTT CDSSFRYTGAFF - TRBV28 - TRBJ1-1
TGTGCCAGCAGCTTAGGGGAGGGGACCCAGTACTTC CASSLGEGTQYF TRBD2 TRBV7-2 many TRBJ2-5
TGTGCCAGCAGCTTCGGTAAAGCGGGGGGGCTCTCTAGAGCCAAAAACATTCAGTACTTC CASSFGKAGGLSRAKNIQYF TRBD2 TRBV11-2 many TRBJ2-4
TGTGCCAGCAGTGGTGGGACCGATTTTACACCCCTCCACTTT CASSGGTDFTPLHF - TRBV6-1 many TRBJ1-6
TGTGCCAGCAGTTACCGGGACAGGGACTACGAGCAGTACTTC CASSYRDRDYEQYF TRBD1 TRBV6-5 many TRBJ2-7
TGTGCCAGCAGCATAACTAGCGGTAGCACAGATACGCAGTATTTT CASSITSGSTDTQYF TRBD2 TRBV11-2 many TRBJ2-3
TGTGCCAGCAGCCAGGCATACGGTCGGGCCACCGGGGAGCTGTTTTTT CASSQAYGRATGELFF - TRBV3-1 - TRBJ2-2
TGTGCCAGCAGCTTAAACGCAAACTATGAGCAGTACTTC CASSLNANYEQYF - TRBV7-9 - TRBJ2-7
TGCAGCGTAAACAGAGCGGGGTCCTACGAGCAGTACTTC CSVNRAGSYEQYF TRBD2 TRBV29-1 many TRBJ2-7
TGTGCCAGTAGTATGGGGAGTAGCGGGGGGTTAGGGTTCTTC CASSMGSSGGLGFF TRBD2 TRBV19 many TRBJ2-1
TGTGCCAGTAGTATAACCACGGCGAACACCGGGGAGCTGTTTTTT CASSITTANTGELFF - TRBV19 many TRBJ2-2
TGTGCCAGCAGCCTACAGGTTAGCTCCTACAATGAGCAGTTCTTC CASSLQVSSYNEQFF - TRBV11-2 many TRBJ2-1
TGTGCCAGCAGCTTAACAGGGTTATATAGCAATCAGCCCCAGCATTTT CASSLTGLYSNQPQHF - TRBV7-8 - TRBJ1-5
TGTGCCAGCACCAGGGACAGCCTAGCCCGGGGCTACACCTTC CASTRDSLARGYTF TRBD1 TRBV7-9 many TRBJ1-2
TGTGCCACCAGCAGAGATAGGGGCAGGTCCTACTATAATTCACCCCTCCACTTT CATSRDRGRSYYNSPLHF - TRBV15 many TRBJ1-6
TGTGCCAGCAGCTTAAGGGGACTAGCCTACCAAGAGACCCAGTACTTC CASSLRGLAYQETQYF TRBD2 TRBV11-2 many TRBJ2-5
TGCAGTGCCCGGGGGGGACAAGGAGCTTTCTTT CSARGGQGAFF - TRBV20-1 many TRBJ1-1
TGTGCCAGCAGCTTCGGGAGGAACACTGAAGCTTTCTTT CASSFGRNTEAFF - TRBV7-6 many TRBJ1-1
TGTGCCAGTAGTACTCTTTTCCGGGAGCATAATTCACCCCTCCACTTT CASSTLFREHNSPLHF - TRBV19 many TRBJ1-6
TGCGCCAGCAGCTCCTACCGGACAGGGGTTTTTTACTCTGGGGCCAACGTCCTGACTTTC CASSSYRTGVFYSGANVLTF TRBD1 TRBV5-1 many TRBJ2-6
TGCAGCGTCTACAGTGGCTACGAGCAGTACTTC CSVYSGYEQYF - TRBV29-1 - TRBJ2-7
TGTGCCAGCAGCCAAGCTGATGAAAAACTGTTTTTT CASSQADEKLFF - TRBV3-1 many TRBJ1-4
TGTGCCAGCAGGGGAAGAACTAGCACAGATACGCAGTATTTT CASRGRTSTDTQYF - TRBV6-1 many TRBJ2-3
TGTGTCAGCAATACCACCGGGGAGCTGTTTTTT CVSNTTGELFF - TRBV6-1 - TRBJ2-2
TGTGCCAGCAGTTGGGCAGGGACTAGCGATGAGCAGTTCTTC CASSWAGTSDEQFF TRBD2 TRBV27 many TRBJ2-1
TGTGCCAGCAGTGGGGTTTCCTACGAGCAGTACTTC CASSGVSYEQYF - TRBV6-1 few TRBJ2-7